The present T cell receptor (beta chain) was sequenced within a study of blood T cell dynamics during melanoma immunotherapy. TCRdb's table, derived via immunoSEQ multiplex PCR, lists solely in-frame clones and lacks some. The repertoire holds some 5,600 clones, with around four fifths as singletons. The time point denotes: week 3, after first cycle of checkpoint inhibitor. Response was assessed by RECIST 1.1 at 12 weeks, except a couple of rapid progressors. The germline V gene has CDR1 MGHRA and CDR2 YSYEKL. V was clipped by 3 bases and J by 7 bases; unmatched bases: 16. The CDR3 loop spans 17 amino acids.

This TCR came from a human donor with melanoma. V gene TRBV4-1 combines with J gene TRBJ2-7; TRBD1 matches at 9 bases. Sequencing was performed on blood, taken from a patient treated with checkpoint blockade. CDR3 in DNA: TGCGCCAGCAGCCATGAGCCCCACGGACAGGGGTGGAGGGAGCAGTACTTC. It yields the protein CASSHEPHGQGWREQYF.